This TCR beta chain originates from a study of identical twins. This clonotype showed up many times. The antigen is not known. This CDR3 comprises 15 residues. Trimming took off 2 bases at V and 4 bases at J, with 12 bases between the two ends. Germline CDR1 and CDR2: SEHNR and FQNEAQ (reference sequence). Among all donors, each was a healthy Caucasian. The study's findings and limits: Out-of-frame alpha sequences shared by twins were enriched for low generation probability.

A single record per CDR3 protein comes from TCRdb applying MiXCR to the 5' RACE reads. The sample lists approximately 190,000 distinct CDR3 sequences; more than 15% were seen once. These same data were also listed under a study on T cells expressing NK-cell markers. This second study says: With respect to HCMV, seven of the eight sequenced donors were seropositive, and one was seronegative. Of the CD8+ T cells in over five donors, about 1.0-7.5% belonged to dominant NKG2C+ clonotypes.

This clonotype was sampled from a woman under 30 in good health. V is TRBV7-9 and J is TRBJ2-1, with D possibly TRBD2 on 6 matching bases. The sequencing sample was made of CD8+ T cells sorted from blood. The CDR3 coding sequence is TGTGCCAGCAGCTTATATTTAGCGGCATACAATGAGCAGTTCTTC. Translated: CASSLYLAAYNEQFF.